What follows are 7 T cell receptor beta chains derived from one specimen sequenced in a study of blood T cell repertoires in COVID-19. TCRdb keeps only in-frame clones here, not all; method: immunoSEQ multiplex PCR. Among under 90,000 clones, approximately 91% were seen once, and the ten largest hold about 2.9%. What was sequenced was peripheral blood. The receptors were gathered from a man aged 70 or older with active or convalescent COVID-19.

As for this clone: The conserved phenylalanine or tryptophan normally closing the CDR3 is absent here, so this likely arose from a read error. The chain combines TRBV10-2 with TRBJ1-2, with 8 bases identical to TRBD1. Trimming at V came to 5 bases and at J to 4 bases, leaving 6 bases not matched to a gene. Per germline, CDR1 WSHSY and CDR2 SAAADI. This CDR3 has 14 amino acids. CDR3 residues: CASSSTGGSYGYTL. The CDR3 bases are TGCGCCAGCAGTTCTACAGGGGGAAGCTATGGCTACACCCTC.

The J gene is TRBJ2-7, the V gene TRBV7-2; TRBD2 aligns across 12 bases. Germline CDR1 reads SGHTA; CDR2 reads FQGNSA. V was pared by 5 bases and J by 9 bases, with 5 bases of the junction left unmatched. The CDR3 is made up of 13 amino acids. CDR3 sequence: CASSQGLAGSQYF. CDR3 bases: TGTGCCAGCAGCCAGGGACTAGCGGGCTCGCAGTACTTC.

This chain uses TRBV7-9 with TRBJ2-7; D unclear. This CDR3 contains 14 residues. The V end lost 2 bases, the J end lost 0 bases, and 8 bases lay between the germline ends. Germline V lookup: CDR1 SEHNR, CDR2 FQNEAQ (reference sequence). The CDR3 sequence is CASSLTVYSYEQYF. CDR3 in DNA: TGTGCCAGCAGCTTAACAGTCTACTCCTACGAGCAGTACTTC.

This sequence joins TRBV4-1 and TRBJ1-5; D perhaps matches TRBD1 (6 bases). The CDR3 runs 17 residues. V lost 2 bases, J lost 0 bases, and 14 bases lay in between. The germline gives CDR1 MGHRA, CDR2 YSYEKL. CDR3: CASSQKQGIISNQPQHF. In DNA, the CDR3 is TGCGCCAGCAGCCAAAAACAGGGAATTATTAGCAATCAGCCCCAGCATTTT.

The rearrangement links TRBV9 to TRBJ2-5, with TRBD1 as a possible D gene (6 bases). The CDR3 totals 13 residues. Germline V gives CDR1 SGDLS, CDR2 YYNGEE. Trimming took 3 bases from V and 5 from J, leaving 11 bases between them. This chain's CDR3 is CASSGGPGETQYF. In DNA form, the CDR3 reads TGTGCCAGCAGCGGGGGGCCAGGTGAGACCCAGTACTTC.

This clone was seen once. The chain is built from TRBV19 and TRBJ1-2; 8 nucleotides align to TRBD1. Germline V gene sequence: CDR1 LNHDA, CDR2 SQIVND (reference sequence). V lost 5 bases, J lost 8 bases, and 13 bases stayed unmatched. CDR3 size: 15 residues. The chain's CDR3 is CASSVGTGAYEGYTF. CDR3 DNA: TGTGCCAGTAGTGTTGGGACAGGTGCCTATGAGGGCTACACCTTC.

V gene TRBV15 combines with J gene TRBJ1-4, with 7 bases aligning to TRBD1. Germline values: CDR1 LNHNV, CDR2 YYDKDF (reference sequence). CDR3 length equals 15 residues. With V trimmed by 0 bases and J by 6 bases, 4 bases remained unmatched. The CDR3 DNA reads as TGTGCCACCAGCAGAGATTCCGACAGGGATGAAAAACTGTTTTTT. This encodes CATSRDSDRDEKLFF. The complete variable domain, with remaining parts taken from reference TRBV15 and TRBJ1-4, reads DAMVIQNPRYQVTQFGKPVTLSCSQTLNHNVMYWYQQKSSQAPKLLFHYYDKDFNNEADTPDNFQSRRPNTSFCFLDIRSPGLGDTAMYLCATSRDSDRDEKLFFGSGTQLSVL.